At least ten counts were recorded for the clone carrying this TCR beta chain. The antigen remains undetermined. This sample was taken from a study of blood T cells in healthy people across ages. After removal of 6 bases from V and 6 bases from J, the junction contained 2 bases not matched to a gene. Germline V CDR1 and CDR2: SGHRS, YFSETQ. The CDR3 spans 13 residues. Using a J-beta primer mix together with a sample-barcoded 5' primer, a second PCR was run for about 6 to 12 cycles. There were at least 3 million CDR3-containing paired-end reads obtained from each sample. One entry per CDR3 protein results from TCRdb running MiXCR on the 5' RACE reads. Among hundreds of thousands of distinct CDR3 sequences listed, about 28% were seen once. Each donor had roughly 10 milliliters of peripheral blood drawn. Findings and caveats of the study: PBMCs went unsorted, and a conclusive naive versus antigen-experienced comparison was therefore prevented. Observed TCR beta diversity showed a strong correlation with the percentage of naive T cells as measured by flow cytometry.

This sequence was found in an elderly woman in good health. The chain links TRBV5-1 to TRBJ2-3; TRBD2 matches at 12 bases. Sequences were obtained from blood. CDR3 DNA: TGCGCCAGCACTAGCGGGGGGGCGGATACGCAGTATTTT. Protein sequence: CASTSGGADTQYF.